Shown below are 13 T cell receptor beta chains from a single sample sequenced in a study of cytomegalovirus exposure and HLA in healthy donors. PCR used 60 Vbeta primers and 13 Jbeta primers. Clones were read by immunoSEQ multiplex PCR, and TCRdb kept only the in-frame ones, dropping some. The profile covers more than 95,000 clones, with over 65% appearing a single time and roughly 1.8% taken by the ten largest. The sample was PBMCs. The source of these receptors is a man between 18 and 35 years old in good health and CMV-seronegative.

The chain recombines TRBV6-4 with TRBJ1-2, with a possible D match to TRBD1 (6 bases). CDR1 MRHNA and CDR2 SNTAGT come from the germline V gene. CDR3 size: 14 residues. V gave up 4 bases and J gave up 4 bases, with 13 bases separating them. The CDR3 region is CASSAPGAPYGYTF. CDR3 sequence (DNA): TGTGCCAGCAGTGCCCCAGGGGCGCCCTATGGCTACACCTTC.

This rearrangement joins TRBV12-5 to TRBJ1-4, with D possibly matching TRBD1 (6 bases). CDR3 length: 18 residues. The germline V gene has CDR1 LGHNT and CDR2 FRNRAP. V was cut by 0 bases and J by 8 bases, with 22 bases left in between. The CDR3 DNA reads TGTGCTAGTGGTTTGGTACCCGAACCGACAGGTCGGGACGAAAAACTGTTTTTT. Protein sequence: CASGLVPEPTGRDEKLFF.

This clone occurred once. The gene calls are TRBV6-1 and TRBJ2-1; TRBD1 matches at 7 bases. J was trimmed by 3 bases and V by 4 bases; bases with no gene match: 6. CDR1 is MNHNS, CDR2 SASEGT, per germline. CDR3 length: 15 amino acids. The CDR3 region is CASSVDGTVYNEQFF. CDR3 coding DNA: TGTGCCAGCAGTGTAGATGGGACAGTCTACAATGAGCAGTTCTTC.

The chain is built from TRBV5-6 and TRBJ2-1; 11 bases align to TRBD2. The CDR3 is 19 residues long. V gave up 0 bases and J gave up 0 bases; unmatched junction bases: 8. Germline V gives CDR1 SGHDT, CDR2 YYEEEE. The CDR3 reads CASSLGVASGGSSYNEQFF. The CDR3 DNA is TGTGCCAGCAGCTTGGGGGTGGCTAGCGGGGGGTCCTCCTACAATGAGCAGTTCTTC.

The chain links TRBV19 to TRBJ1-1, with 7 bases matching TRBD1. V was pared by 6 bases and J by 0 bases, with 4 bases of the junction left unmatched. Per germline, CDR1 LNHDA and CDR2 SQIVND (reference sequence). This CDR3 has 14 amino acids. The CDR3 DNA reads as TGTGCCAGTAGGACCGGGACAGTGAACACTGAAGCTTTCTTT. Its protein is CASRTGTVNTEAFF.

The rearrangement links TRBV6-1 to TRBJ1-6; 7 nucleotides line up with TRBD1. This CDR3 has 15 amino acids. Germline CDR1 is MNHNS and CDR2 is SASEGT. The V segment lost 6 bases and the J segment 9 bases; nucleotides outside the gene matches: 11. The CDR3 bases are TGTGCCAGCAGAGGCCTACAGGGGAATGGTTCACCCCTCCACTTT. Its protein product is CASRGLQGNGSPLHF.

This sequence joins TRBV7-9 and TRBJ2-7; D might be TRBD1 (6 bases). From germline, CDR1 is SEHNR and CDR2 FQNEAQ (reference sequence). The CDR3 totals 15 residues. The V end lost 3 bases, the J end lost 3 bases, and 15 bases lay between the germline ends. The CDR3 protein is CASSFRQALVYEQYF. The CDR3, as DNA: TGTGCCAGCAGCTTTAGACAGGCCCTTGTCTACGAGCAGTACTTC. The variable domain in full, with the rest retrieved from reference TRBV7-9 and TRBJ2-7, is DTGVSQNPRHKITKRGQNVTFRCDPISEHNRLYWYRQTLGQGPEFLTYFQNEAQLEKSRLLSDRFSAERPKGSFSTLEIQRTEQGDSAMYLCASSFRQALVYEQYFGPGTRLTVT.

The gene calls are TRBV9 and TRBJ1-1; D is possibly TRBD1 (5 bases). Germline lookup yields CDR1 SGDLS and CDR2 YYNGEE. The ends were cut back, 4 bases at V and 1 base at J, with 11 bases in the middle. The CDR3 has 14 residues. The CDR3 sequence: CASSLRTQNTEAFF. As DNA, the CDR3 is TGTGCCAGCAGCCTCCGGACACAGAACACTGAAGCTTTCTTT.

The V gene is TRBV4-3, the J gene TRBJ2-5, with TRBD2 matching over 9 bases. The J call may be faulty, since TRBJ2-7 better matches the DNA end. This CDR3 comprises 16 residues. Germline loops: CDR1 LGHNA, CDR2 YSLEER. CDR3 coding DNA: TGCGCCAGCAGCCAAGAGCGGGGGGGCCGACCCTACGAGCAGTACTTC. Translated: CASSQERGGRPYEQYF.

The chain uses TRBV11-2 and TRBJ2-2; D call uncertain. V lost 5 bases, J lost 5 bases, and 12 bases lay in between. This CDR3 has 14 amino acids. Germline lookup yields CDR1 SGHAT and CDR2 FQNNGV. CDR3 amino acids: CASSPVGPTGELFF. DNA for the CDR3: TGTGCCAGCAGCCCCGTCGGTCCGACCGGGGAGCTGTTTTTT.

The chain uses TRBV7-2 and TRBJ1-1, with D perhaps TRBD1 (6 bases). In germline, CDR1 is SGHTA, CDR2 FQGNSA. The V and J ends lost 0 bases and 6 bases respectively, with 17 bases between them. The CDR3 runs to 16 residues. Here the CDR3 reads CASSLASRGSLSEAFF. The CDR3 DNA is TGTGCCAGCAGCTTAGCGTCCAGGGGATCCCTCTCTGAAGCTTTCTTT.

The chain couples TRBV6-1 to TRBJ1-1; D is undetermined. The V end was cut by 6 bases, the J end by 10 bases, with 15 bases between. This CDR3 region has 12 residues. Germline V CDR1 and CDR2: MNHNS, SASEGT. The CDR3 is CASSLALVVAFF. CDR3 coding DNA: TGTGCCAGCAGCCTAGCTTTGGTGGTAGCTTTCTTT.

The chain is built from TRBV10-3 and TRBJ1-1, with D tentatively TRBD1 (6 bases). V was trimmed by 9 bases and J by 0 bases, leaving 8 bases between them. This CDR3 has 12 residues. Germline V gene data show CDR1 as ENHRY and CDR2 as SYGVKD. The CDR3 DNA reads TGTGCCATAGGGGGATTGAACACTGAAGCTTTCTTT. Its translation: CAIGGLNTEAFF.